This T cell receptor beta chain came from a study of T cells expressing NK-cell markers. For the study at large: Repertoire data for TCR beta were derived from sorted T cells (CD3+CD56+NKG2C+, CD3+CD56+NKG2C- and CD3+CD56-NKG2C+). Seropositivity for HCMV was found in seven of the eight sequenced donors, with one seronegative.

The study's findings and limits: In about six donors, dominant CD3+CD56+NKG2C+ clones formed roughly 1.0-7.0% of CD8+ cells.

On this clonotype itself: The antigen is unknown.

The CDR3 has 15 residues. Germline CDR1 is MNHEY and CDR2 is SMNVEV (reference sequence). After re-calling the 5' RACE reads, TCRdb lists one entry per CDR3 protein, DNA absent. The repertoire table contains about 440,000 distinct CDR3 sequences. The sample comprised blood T cells: a sorted CD56 or NKG2C T cell subset, CD4+ or CD8+ T cells, or bulk PBMC T cells (not recorded which). This receptor was obtained from a woman aged 18-69 years in good health. This chain connects TRBV27 to TRBJ2-3. CDR3 sequence: CASSFLAASTDTQYF.